A selection of T cell receptor beta chains follows, all from one sample in a study of control samples from healthy donors and cancer patients. TCRdb keeps only in-frame clones here, not all; method: immunoSEQ multiplex PCR. In the table there are some 140,000 clones, 85% to 95% of which are singletons. Sequenced sample: blood. These receptors were collected from a man in his forties in good health. Each CDR3 is given with its conserved first and last residue. The order of the fields is J gene, V gene, D gene, clone size, CDR3 DNA, CDR3 protein. The D gene is left open where the match is weak. Rows may omit the clone size; those that give it use once, few, many or a size class.

J gene: TRBJ2-7; V gene: TRBV14; D gene: -; clone size: -; CDR3 DNA: TGTGCCAGCAGCCAAGGGACAGCGAACTACGAGCAGTACTTC; CDR3 protein: CASSQGTANYEQYF
J gene: TRBJ1-5; V gene: TRBV19; D gene: -; clone size: -; CDR3 DNA: TGTGCCAGTAGTACCCAAGGTGGGATCGTAGGCAATGGGCAGCCCCAGCATTTT; CDR3 protein: CASSTQGGIVGNGQPQHF
J gene: TRBJ1-2; V gene: TRBV6-5; D gene: -; clone size: -; CDR3 DNA: TGTGCCAGCAGGGGCCCCGTTGGCGTTAACTATGGCTACACCTTC; CDR3 protein: CASRGPVGVNYGYTF
J gene: TRBJ1-3; V gene: TRBV30; D gene: -; clone size: -; CDR3 DNA: TGTGCCTGGAGTGTCGGGGTCGGGGACACCATATATTTT; CDR3 protein: CAWSVGVGDTIYF
J gene: TRBJ2-7; V gene: TRBV4-1; D gene: TRBD1; clone size: -; CDR3 DNA: TGCGCCAGCAGCCAAGTTACGGGACAGCCTGGGGAGCAGTACTTC; CDR3 protein: CASSQVTGQPGEQYF
J gene: TRBJ1-1; V gene: TRBV12-1; D gene: -; clone size: few; CDR3 DNA: TGTGCCAGCAGCCACCCGTTGGTGCCTCTGGGGGCGGGGAACACTGAAGCTTTCTTT; CDR3 protein: CASSHPLVPLGAGNTEAFF
J gene: TRBJ2-3; V gene: TRBV24-1; D gene: -; clone size: -; CDR3 DNA: TGTGCCACCAGTGTGGGCGGGGCCCCAGATACGCAGTATTTT; CDR3 protein: CATSVGGAPDTQYF
J gene: TRBJ1-2; V gene: TRBV28; D gene: TRBD1; clone size: -; CDR3 DNA: TGTGCCAGCAGCTACGGGACAGGTTATGGCTACACCTTC; CDR3 protein: CASSYGTGYGYTF
J gene: TRBJ1-2; V gene: TRBV4-3; D gene: -; clone size: -; CDR3 DNA: TGCGCCAGCAGCCAAGGGATCACGGGGCTCTATGGCTACACCTTC; CDR3 protein: CASSQGITGLYGYTF
J gene: TRBJ1-4; V gene: TRBV28; D gene: TRBD1; clone size: -; CDR3 DNA: TGTGCCAGCAGTTCTCGACAGGGCACAACTAATGAAAAACTGTTTTTT; CDR3 protein: CASSSRQGTTNEKLFF
J gene: TRBJ1-6; V gene: TRBV6-5; D gene: -; clone size: few; CDR3 DNA: TGTGCCAGCAGACTGACACCAGATAATTCACCCCTCCACTTT; CDR3 protein: CASRLTPDNSPLHF
J gene: TRBJ2-3; V gene: TRBV5-4; D gene: TRBD2; clone size: -; CDR3 DNA: TGTGCCAGCAGCTCAAGAGGACTAGCTCCTAGCACAGATACGCAGTATTTT; CDR3 protein: CASSSRGLAPSTDTQYF
J gene: TRBJ2-3; V gene: TRBV30; D gene: -; clone size: once; CDR3 DNA: TGTGCCTGGAGTGCCCGGGACACAGATACGCAGTATTTT; CDR3 protein: CAWSARDTDTQYF
J gene: TRBJ1-1; V gene: TRBV5-1; D gene: TRBD1; clone size: -; CDR3 DNA: TGCGCCAGCAGCTTGGAAGGGGGCGAAGCTTTCTTT; CDR3 protein: CASSLEGGEAFF
J gene: TRBJ1-1; V gene: TRBV19; D gene: -; clone size: -; CDR3 DNA: TGTGCCAGTAGTCCACAGGGGAACACTGAAGCTTTCTTT; CDR3 protein: CASSPQGNTEAFF
J gene: TRBJ2-7; V gene: TRBV4-3; D gene: -; clone size: -; CDR3 DNA: TGCGCCAGCAGCCATTCCATGGTGGCCCCTTACGAGCAGTACTTC; CDR3 protein: CASSHSMVAPYEQYF
J gene: TRBJ1-4; V gene: TRBV25-1; D gene: TRBD1; clone size: -; CDR3 DNA: TGTGCCAGCAGTGAAGACAGGGGAAAACTGTTTTTT; CDR3 protein: CASSEDRGKLFF
J gene: TRBJ2-5; V gene: TRBV18; D gene: TRBD2; clone size: -; CDR3 DNA: TGTGCCAGCTCAGTGACTAGCGTAGAGACCCAGTACTTC; CDR3 protein: CASSVTSVETQYF
J gene: TRBJ1-3; V gene: TRBV7-6; D gene: -; clone size: -; CDR3 DNA: TGTGCCAGCAGCCCGCTGCAGAGCTCTGGAAACACCATATATTTT; CDR3 protein: CASSPLQSSGNTIYF
J gene: TRBJ1-1; V gene: TRBV7-9; D gene: -; clone size: -; CDR3 DNA: TGTGCCAGCGGGGAGGCGAACACTGAAGCTTTCTTT; CDR3 protein: CASGEANTEAFF
J gene: TRBJ2-3; V gene: TRBV30; D gene: TRBD2; clone size: -; CDR3 DNA: TGTGCCTGGAGTAAGGGACTAGCACGCACAGATACGCAGTATTTT; CDR3 protein: CAWSKGLARTDTQYF
J gene: TRBJ2-2; V gene: TRBV29-1; D gene: -; clone size: -; CDR3 DNA: TGCAGCGCCTCGTCCGGATGGGCCGGGGAGCTGTTTTTT; CDR3 protein: CSASSGWAGELFF
J gene: TRBJ2-7; V gene: TRBV18; D gene: -; clone size: -; CDR3 DNA: TGTGCCAGCTCACCGGGCCAGGGGCCCTACGAGCAGTACTTC; CDR3 protein: CASSPGQGPYEQYF
J gene: TRBJ1-1; V gene: TRBV6-5; D gene: -; clone size: -; CDR3 DNA: TGTGCCAGCAATACGCGGACGGGGTACACTGAAGCTTTCTTT; CDR3 protein: CASNTRTGYTEAFF
J gene: TRBJ1-1; V gene: TRBV10-2; D gene: -; clone size: -; CDR3 DNA: TGCGCCAGCAGTGAGAGCAGGAATGGTGAAGCTTTCTTT; CDR3 protein: CASSESRNGEAFF
J gene: TRBJ2-7; V gene: TRBV2; D gene: TRBD1; clone size: -; CDR3 DNA: TGTGCCAGCAGTGAGGCCGGGACAGGGGGCTGGGAGCAGTACTTC; CDR3 protein: CASSEAGTGGWEQYF
J gene: TRBJ1-2; V gene: TRBV3-1/TRBV3-2; D gene: -; clone size: -; CDR3 DNA: TGTGCCAGCAGCCAAGTGGGCATGCATGGCTACACCTTC; CDR3 protein: CASSQVGMHGYTF
J gene: TRBJ1-6; V gene: TRBV6-1; D gene: -; clone size: -; CDR3 DNA: TGTGCCAGCAGTGAAGCCAATCCAGGGGTTTCACCCCTCCACTTT; CDR3 protein: CASSEANPGVSPLHF
J gene: TRBJ1-1; V gene: TRBV4-1; D gene: -; clone size: -; CDR3 DNA: TGCGCCAGCAGCCCCGGCCCAAAGGGAACTGAAGCTTTCTTT; CDR3 protein: CASSPGPKGTEAFF
J gene: TRBJ1-5; V gene: TRBV6-5; D gene: -; clone size: -; CDR3 DNA: TGTGCCACCCACACAGATAGCAATCAGCCCCAGCATTTT; CDR3 protein: CATHTDSNQPQHF
J gene: TRBJ2-3; V gene: TRBV5-1; D gene: -; clone size: -; CDR3 DNA: TGCGCCAGCAGCTTGGTGGTCGGCACAGATACGCAGTATTTT; CDR3 protein: CASSLVVGTDTQYF
J gene: TRBJ2-7; V gene: TRBV11-2; D gene: TRBD1; clone size: -; CDR3 DNA: TGTGCCAGCAGCTACGACAGGGGACTCTACGAGCAGTACTTC; CDR3 protein: CASSYDRGLYEQYF